The present entry profiles one T cell receptor (beta chain) with its context. Produced via immunoSEQ multiplex PCR; TCRdb's table is partial and in-frame only. The sample carries 65,000 to 80,000 clones, 82% recorded once. This sample was taken from a study of blood T cell repertoires in COVID-19. The CDR3 runs to 18 residues. The V end lost 5 bases, the J end lost 1 base, and 21 bases lay between the germline ends. The germline V gene has CDR1 SGHVS and CDR2 FQNEAQ. This TCR was recovered from a man between 50 and 59 years old with acute or convalescent COVID-19. The genes are TRBV7-8 and TRBJ1-5, with a tentative D call TRBD1 (6 bases). The sequenced sample consisted of peripheral blood. DNA of the CDR3: TGTGCCAGCAGCCCTACGACAGGAAAGTCAGGGAGCAATCAGCCCCAGCATTTT. Translation gives CASSPTTGKSGSNQPQHF.